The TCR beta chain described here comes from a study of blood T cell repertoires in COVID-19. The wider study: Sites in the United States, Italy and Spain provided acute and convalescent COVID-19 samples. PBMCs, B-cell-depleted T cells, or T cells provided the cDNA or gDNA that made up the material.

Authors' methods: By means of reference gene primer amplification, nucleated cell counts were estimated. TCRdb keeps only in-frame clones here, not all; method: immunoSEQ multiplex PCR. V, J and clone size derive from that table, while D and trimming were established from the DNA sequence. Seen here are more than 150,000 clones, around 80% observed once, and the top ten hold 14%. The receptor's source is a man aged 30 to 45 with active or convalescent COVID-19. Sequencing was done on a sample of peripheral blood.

The CDR3 nucleotides read TGTGCCAGCAGCGCAGAGATTGGACTCACCCCAGGTTATGGCTACACCTTC. It is translated as CASSAEIGLTPGYGYTF. The rearrangement uses TRBV9 and TRBJ1-2; D is uncertain. The CDR3 runs to 17 residues. V dropped 3 bases and J dropped 5 bases, with 23 bases sitting between them. In germline, CDR1 is SGDLS, CDR2 YYNGEE. Combining the CDR3 with reference TRBV9 and TRBJ1-2 gives the whole variable domain DSGVTQTPKHLITATGQRVTLRCSPRSGDLSVYWYQQSLDQGLQFLIQYYNGEERAKGNILERFSAQQFPDLHSELNLSSLELGDSALYFCASSAEIGLTPGYGYTFGSGTRLTVV.